What follows are 26 T cell receptor beta chains derived from one specimen sequenced in a study of Graves' ophthalmopathy and Graves' hyperthyroidism. Transcripts of RNA were the source for amplifying TCR beta CDR3 regions. Second-round multiplex PCR came after a first-round RT-PCR that employed HTBI primers. MiXCR, run by TCRdb on the multiplex PCR reads, gives a single entry per CDR3 protein. The sample contains fewer than 600,000 distinct CDR3 sequences, roughly 14% of which appear only once. The specimen sequenced was blood. These receptor sequences come from a woman in her thirties with Graves' ophthalmopathy.

In its sample, this clonotype was seen many times. This rearrangement joins TRBV2 to TRBJ2-7, with 10 positions matching TRBD2. Germline V lookup: CDR1 SNHLY, CDR2 FYNNEI. The CDR3 spans 11 residues. V shed 4 bases and J 13 bases; nucleotides not matched to a gene: 4. CDR3 sequence (DNA): TGTGCCAGCAGTGGAGGACTAGCGGTTTACTTC. The encoded protein is CASSGGLAVYF.

The sample holds many counts of this clonotype. This rearrangement joins TRBV10-3 to TRBJ2-2; 7 positions match TRBD1. V lost 7 bases and J lost 0; bases outside the gene matches: 2. Germline CDR1 ENHRY, CDR2 SYGVKD. The length of the CDR3 is 14 residues. The CDR3 bases are TGTGCCATCAAAGGGACAGCGAACACCGGGGAGCTGTTTTTT. Translated: CAIKGTANTGELFF.

At least ten counts were recorded for this clonotype. CDR3 DNA: TGTGCCAGCAGGGGGACGCCGCCTGAGCCCCAGCATTTT. Encoded protein: CASRGTPPEPQHF. The J gene is TRBJ1-5, the V gene TRBV2; weak D call: TRBD1 (5 bases). V gave up 6 bases and J gave up 8 bases, with 14 bases separating them. CDR1 is SNHLY, CDR2 FYNNEI, per germline. The CDR3 is made up of 13 amino acids.

The rearrangement uses TRBV11-2 and TRBJ2-7, with D uncertain. Trimming removed 3 bases at V and 5 bases at J, with 8 bases between. The CDR3 has 12 amino acids. The germline V gene has CDR1 SGHAT and CDR2 FQNNGV. This CDR3 is CASSFGHHEQYF. The CDR3 region has the DNA TGTGCCAGCAGCTTTGGGCACCACGAGCAGTACTTC. Complete variable domain (other parts from reference TRBV11-2 and TRBJ2-7): EAGVAQSPRYKIIEKRQSVAFWCNPISGHATLYWYQQILGQGPKLLIQFQNNGVVDDSQLPKDRFSAERLKGVDSTLKIQPAKLEDSAVYLCASSFGHHEQYFGPGTRLTVT.

Ten or more counts support this clonotype. CDR3 sequence reads: CASSYSVGYTEAFF. CDR3 nucleotide sequence: TGTGCCAGCAGTTACTCGGTTGGGTACACTGAAGCTTTCTTT. The J gene is TRBJ1-1, the V gene TRBV6-5; D remains unclear. The CDR3 contains 14 residues. CDR1 is MNHEY and CDR2 is SVGAGI in the germline V gene. Trimming pared 0 bases from V and 3 bases from J, leaving 8 bases between.

This clonotype has ten or more counts. V gene TRBV7-4 combines with J gene TRBJ1-1; the match to TRBD1 covers 7 bases. Trimming cost V 5 bases and J 6 bases; bases outside gene matches: 30. From germline, CDR1 is SGHVT and CDR2 SQSDAQ. CDR3 size: 21 residues. The chain's CDR3 is CASSLNGGKTRDSGIGPEAFF. CDR3 DNA: TGTGCCAGCAGCCTAAACGGCGGGAAGACCCGGGACAGCGGGATCGGACCTGAAGCTTTCTTT.

This clonotype was observed a few times. A read error is possible here, since a much larger clone lies one base away. The CDR3 loop reads CASRPPGLGNPKYF. Written as DNA, the CDR3 is TGTGCCAGCAGACCCCCGGGACTAGGAAACCCCAAGTACTTC. The chain carries TRBV6-1 and TRBJ2-4; 8 positions match TRBD2. The length of the CDR3 is 14 residues. The trim removed 6 bases at V and 14 bases at J, leaving 15 bases unmatched. Looked up from germline, CDR1 is MNHNS and CDR2 is SASEGT.

This clonotype has at least ten counts. The chain recombines TRBV15 with TRBJ1-5; maybe TRBD1 (6 bases). CDR3 size: 15 residues. The V end lost 3 bases, the J end lost 0 bases, and 9 bases lay between the germline ends. Germline V gene data show CDR1 as LNHNV and CDR2 as YYDKDF (reference sequence). The DNA of the CDR3 is TGTGCCACCAGCAGTAAGGGGGATAGCAATCAGCCCCAGCATTTT. Translating gives CATSSKGDSNQPQHF. The full variable domain, completed using reference TRBV15 and TRBJ1-5, is DAMVIQNPRYQVTQFGKPVTLSCSQTLNHNVMYWYQQKSSQAPKLLFHYYDKDFNNEADTPDNFQSRRPNTSFCFLDIRSPGLGDTAMYLCATSSKGDSNQPQHFGDGTRLSIL.

The J gene is TRBJ1-2, the V gene TRBV6-2 or TRBV6-3, with 10 nucleotides matching TRBD1. Trimming cost V 0 bases and J 8 bases; bases outside gene matches: 15. Germline V gene lookup returns CDR1 MNHEY and CDR2 SVGEGT. The CDR3 runs to 18 residues. The CDR3 sequence is CASSYSGTGANFVGGYTF. The CDR3 region has the DNA TGTGCCAGCAGTTACTCTGGGACAGGGGCCAATTTTGTAGGGGGCTACACCTTC.

There are a few counts of this clonotype. The chain has TRBV15 and TRBJ2-3, with 9 bases identical to TRBD2. V gave up 0 bases and J gave up 0 bases; unmatched junction bases: 4. Per germline, CDR1 LNHNV and CDR2 YYDKDF (reference sequence). The CDR3 is made up of 17 amino acids. The CDR3 protein is CATSRDPSGASTDTQYF. DNA for the CDR3: TGTGCCACCAGCAGAGATCCTAGCGGGGCCAGCACAGATACGCAGTATTTT.

This clonotype occurred many times. CDR3 coding DNA: TGTGCCAGCAGAACGAGGGGTATCCAAGAGACCCAGTACTTC. Its translation is CASRTRGIQETQYF. The chain uses TRBV6-1 and TRBJ2-5; D assignment may be TRBD1 or TRBD2 (5 bases each). Germline V gene sequence: CDR1 MNHNS, CDR2 SASEGT. This CDR3 has 14 residues. Trimming shortened V by 6 bases and J by 1 base, and 12 bases separated the two germline ends.

This clonotype was picked up a small number of times. V gene TRBV18 combines with J gene TRBJ1-1, with D perhaps matching TRBD1 (6 bases). Trimming cost V 8 bases and J 4 bases, with 23 bases left between them. There are 16 residues in the CDR3. Germline V gene sequence: CDR1 KGHSH, CDR2 LQKENI. The CDR3 reads CASTPPAGGASTEAFF. CDR3 nucleotides: TGTGCCAGCACCCCCCCGGCGGGGGGCGCGAGCACTGAAGCTTTCTTT. The full variable domain, rest sourced from reference TRBV18 and TRBJ1-1, is NAGVMQNPRHLVRRRGQEARLRCSPMKGHSHVYWYRQLPEEGLKFMVYLQKENIIDESGMPKERFSAEFPKEGPSILRIQQVVRGDSAAYFCASTPPAGGASTEAFFGQGTRLTVV.

About this clonotype: Here the CDR3 omits its conserved ending phenylalanine or tryptophan, so a read error is the likely source. The rearrangement links TRBV12-3 or TRBV12-4 to TRBJ1-1; D ambiguous. This CDR3 comprises 15 residues. V was cut by 3 bases and J by 1 base, with 12 bases left in between. The CDR3 coding sequence is TGTGCCAGCAGTTTGAAGATGTGGTGGAACACTGAAGCTTTCCTT. It translates to CASSLKMWWNTEAFL.

This clonotype was counted at least ten times. J is TRBJ1-1 and V is TRBV7-3; D is uncertain. V lost 4 bases to trimming and J lost 2 bases, with 11 bases between them. The CDR3 contains 14 residues. Germline V gives CDR1 SGHTA, CDR2 FQGTGA. CDR3 sequence: CASSSATLNTEAFF. The DNA of the CDR3 is TGTGCCAGCAGCTCGGCGACCCTTAACACTGAAGCTTTCTTT.

This clonotype was picked up many times. V gene TRBV19 combines with J gene TRBJ1-2; D ambiguous. The CDR3 runs to 14 residues. V was clipped by 3 bases and J by 4 bases, with 12 bases between them. Germline lookup yields CDR1 LNHDA and CDR2 SQIVND (reference sequence). The chain's CDR3 is CASSIQTWSYGYTF. CDR3 coding DNA: TGTGCCAGTAGTATCCAGACATGGTCCTATGGCTACACCTTC. Full variable domain (rest looked up from reference TRBV19 and TRBJ1-2): DGGITQSPKYLFRKEGQNVTLSCEQNLNHDAMYWYRQDPGQGLRLIYYSQIVNDFQKGDIAEGYSVSREKKESFPLTVTSAQKNPTAFYLCASSIQTWSYGYTFGSGTRLTVV.

The genes are TRBV4-2 and TRBJ2-2; D possibly corresponds to TRBD1 (5 bases). V was pared by 7 bases and J by 4 bases, with 10 bases between. The CDR3 is 13 residues long. Germline V lookup: CDR1 LGHNA, CDR2 YNFKEQ. Here the CDR3 DNA reads TGTGCCAGCAACATTACAGGCACCGGGGAGCTGTTTTTT. This translates into CASNITGTGELFF.

This clonotype was seen a few times. This chain joins TRBV30 and TRBJ1-5; D may be TRBD1 (6 bases). Per germline, CDR1 GTSNPN and CDR2 SVGIG (reference sequence). V lost 1 base, J lost 6 bases, and 16 bases lay in between. The CDR3 has 15 residues. The CDR3 sequence is CAWSGWTAGGQPQHF. The DNA of the CDR3 is TGTGCCTGGAGTGGTTGGACAGCGGGTGGTCAGCCCCAGCATTTT. Filled out from reference TRBV30 and TRBJ1-5, the complete variable domain reads SQTIHQWPATLVQPVGSPLSLECTVEGTSNPNLYWYRQAAGRGLQLLFYSVGIGQISSEVPQNLSASRPQDRQFILSSKKLLLSDSGFYLCAWSGWTAGGQPQHFGDGTRLSIL.

This clonotype has at least ten counts. The genes are TRBV7-2 and TRBJ1-1; no firm D call. V lost 4 bases and J lost 1, with 10 bases in between. Per the germline V gene, CDR1 is SGHTA and CDR2 is FQGNSA. The CDR3 consists of 14 residues. The CDR3 region is CASSSETGNTEAFF. CDR3 DNA sequence: TGTGCCAGCAGCTCCGAGACGGGGAACACTGAAGCTTTCTTT. Using reference TRBV7-2 and TRBJ1-1 for the parts outside the CDR3, the full variable domain is GAGVSQSPSNKVTEKGKDVELRCDPISGHTALYWYRQSLGQGLEFLIYFQGNSAPDKSGLPSDRFSAERTGGSVSTLTIQRTQQEDSAVYLCASSSETGNTEAFFGQGTRLTVV.

Regarding this clonotype: A much larger clone lies one base from this, so it may be a read error. V gene TRBV25-1 combines with J gene TRBJ1-5; the match to TRBD1 covers 9 bases. The V segment lost 4 bases and the J segment 7 bases; nucleotides outside the gene matches: 2. This CDR3 is built from 13 residues. Germline-derived CDR1 and CDR2 are MGHDK and SYGVNS. DNA for the CDR3: TGTGCCAGCAGTGGGACAGGGGAGCAGCCCCAGCATTTT. Protein product: CASSGTGEQPQHF.

The sample holds many counts of this clonotype. The gene calls are TRBV12-3 or TRBV12-4 and TRBJ2-7; no firm D call. CDR3 length: 12 residues. Trimming pared 7 bases from V and 1 base from J, leaving 8 bases between. CDR3 in amino acids: CASKGRSYEQYF. The CDR3 DNA is TGTGCCAGCAAGGGAAGGTCCTACGAGCAGTACTTC.

This clonotype was seen ten or more times. The CDR3 loop is CASKRDRPNTYEQYF. The CDR3 coding sequence is TGTGCCAGCAAGAGGGACAGGCCAAACACCTACGAGCAGTACTTC. J is TRBJ2-7 and V is TRBV11-2, with TRBD1 matching over 8 bases. The CDR3 runs 15 residues. Germline V gene data show CDR1 as SGHAT and CDR2 as FQNNGV. V was clipped by 7 bases and J by 2 bases; unmatched bases: 10.

This clonotype has just a few counts. The J gene is TRBJ1-5, the V gene TRBV6-1; TRBD1 matches 9 bases. V lost 6 bases and J lost 4; bases outside the gene matches: 10. The CDR3 has 16 amino acids. The germline CDR1 and CDR2 sequences are MNHNS and SASEGT. CDR3 coding DNA: TGTGCCAGCAGCATTAATACCGGGACAGGGAATCAGCCCCAGCATTTT. As protein: CASSINTGTGNQPQHF.

In this sample, this clonotype turned up once. CDR3: CASSQGTSGGGVQETQYF. CDR3 DNA: TGTGCCAGCAGCCAAGGGACTAGCGGGGGCGGGGTTCAAGAGACCCAGTACTTC. J is TRBJ2-5 and V is TRBV12-3 or TRBV12-4, with TRBD2 matching 14 bases. The CDR3 spans 18 residues. The V segment lost 6 bases and the J segment 2 bases; nucleotides outside the gene matches: 11.

The chain has TRBV28 and TRBJ2-4; D not certain. This CDR3 comprises 14 residues. The germline gives CDR1 MDHEN, CDR2 SYDVKM. Trimming cost V 3 bases and J 1 base, with 7 bases left between them. The CDR3 DNA sequence: TGTGCCAGCAGTTTCGGCCCGGCCAAAAACATTCAGTACTTC. As protein: CASSFGPAKNIQYF. Together with reference TRBV28 and TRBJ2-4, the CDR3 gives the full variable domain: DVKVTQSSRYLVKRTGEKVFLECVQDMDHENMFWYRQDPGLGLRLIYFSYDVKMKEKGDIPEGYSVSREKKERFSLILESASTNQTSMYLCASSFGPAKNIQYFGAGTRLSVL.

This clonotype has ten or more counts. A junction boundary mismatches the germline segment, possibly from a read error. The chain links TRBV11-2 to TRBJ1-2; D is undetermined. The germline gives CDR1 SGHAT, CDR2 FQNNGV. This CDR3 spans 15 amino acids. CDR3 loop: CAGSLDRSAQWGYTF. Written as DNA, the CDR3 is TGTGCCGGCAGCTTAGATAGGTCGGCGCAATGGGGCTACACCTTC. Full variable domain (missing parts from reference TRBV11-2 and TRBJ1-2): EAGVAQSPRYKIIEKRQSVAFWCNPISGHATLYWYQQILGQGPKLLIQFQNNGVVDDSQLPKDRFSAERLKGVDSTLKIQPAKLEDSAVYLCAGSLDRSAQWGYTFGSGTRLTVV.

The chain has TRBV11-2 and TRBJ2-5, with 10 bases fitting TRBD2. The CDR3 consists of 17 residues. The germline V gene encodes CDR1 SGHAT and CDR2 FQNNGV. With 3 bases clipped from V and 7 bases from J, the junction kept 14 bases outside the gene matches. In DNA, the CDR3 is TGTGCCAGCAGCTTCCCCCCCCCCGGAGCGGGAGGGGGGACCCAGTACTTC. Protein product: CASSFPPPGAGGGTQYF.